A single TCR beta chain is shown here with its context. Regarding time point: newly diagnosed GD, antithyroid drugs for less than 3 months. The authors made the TCR library using RNA they extracted from PBMCs. This record belongs to a study of regulatory T cells in long-lasting Graves disease. The TCR beta library used iRepertoire HTBI primers with Arm-PCR amplification of CDR3. MiXCR was run by TCRdb on the multiplex PCR reads, yielding one entry per CDR3 protein. This sample has about 220,000 distinct CDR3 sequences, with roughly a fifth found just once. The V end lost 1 base, the J end lost 0 bases, and 10 bases lay between the germline ends. This CDR3 spans 16 amino acids. Germline-derived CDR1 and CDR2 are SGHTA and FQGNSA. These data are also associated with another study on T cells in Graves' hyperthyroidism and ophthalmopathy.

The chain carries TRBV7-2 and TRBJ2-4, with D hard to call. The receptor comes from a woman in her twenties or thirties with Graves disease. The sequencing here drew on peripheral blood mononuclear cells (PBMCs), taken at new diagnosis, from a patient treated with antithyroid drugs. This CDR3 is CASSLDGLLAKNIQYF. In nucleotides, the CDR3 is TGTGCCAGCAGCTTAGACGGTTTGTTAGCCAAAAACATTCAGTACTTC.